These 8 T cell receptor beta chains originate from one sample sequenced in a study of T cell repertoires in cytomegalovirus infection. Their antigens remain unidentified. Each CDR3 protein gets one entry after TCRdb re-called the reads with MiXCR. This table holds some 800,000 distinct CDR3 sequences, 25% to 30% found once. The specimen was cultured CD8+ T cells from PBMCs, collected from culture after CMV antigen stimulation. These receptor sequences come from a human donor in good health (CMV status not recorded). Some clones in this sample may be carry-over from other donors' samples.

There are many counts of this clonotype. The V and J genes are TRBV7-6 and TRBJ2-7, with D perhaps matching TRBD1 (5 bases). The V gene lost 1 base and the J gene lost 2 bases, with 12 bases spanning the gap. Germline CDR1 is SGHVS and CDR2 is FNYEAQ. This CDR3 region has 15 residues. The CDR3 loop reads CASSLGSTATYEQYF. CDR3 DNA: TGTGCCAGCAGCTTAGGTTCGACAGCTACCTACGAGCAGTACTTC. Full variable domain (rest looked up from reference TRBV7-6 and TRBJ2-7): GAGVSQSPRYKVTKRGQDVALRCDPISGHVSLYWYRQALGQGPEFLTYFNYEAQQDKSGLPNDRFSAERPEGSISTLTIQRTEQRDSAMYRCASSLGSTATYEQYFGPGTRLTVT.

This clonotype has only a few counts. This rearrangement joins TRBV5-8 to TRBJ2-1, with TRBD1 as a possible D gene (5 bases). Germline V gives CDR1 SGHTS, CDR2 YDEGEE. This CDR3 is 14 amino acids long. V lost 5 bases and J 4 bases, leaving 13 bases between the germline ends. CDR3 sequence (DNA): TGTGCCAGCAGTAAAGAGACAGCTTACAATGAGCAGTTCTTC. Its translation: CASSKETAYNEQFF.

V gene TRBV9 combines with J gene TRBJ1-2, with D maybe TRBD1 (6 bases). V was cut by 3 bases and J by 9 bases, with 15 bases left in between. The CDR3 contains 13 residues. CDR1 and CDR2 (germline): SGDLS, YYNGEE. As DNA, the CDR3 is TGTGCCAGCAGCGGCCGGGACACGTGGAGCTACACCTTC. It specifies CASSGRDTWSYTF.

A single count supports this clonotype. CDR3 nucleotide sequence: TGTGCCAGTAGTATGTCGCCGGGCGTATACAATGAGCAGTTCTTC. Protein product: CASSMSPGVYNEQFF. The rearrangement links TRBV19 to TRBJ2-1; D unresolved. Trimming removed 3 bases at V and 4 bases at J, with 13 bases between. Germline V CDR1 and CDR2: LNHDA, SQIVND (reference sequence). The CDR3 is 15 residues long. Full variable domain (missing parts from reference TRBV19 and TRBJ2-1): DGGITQSPKYLFRKEGQNVTLSCEQNLNHDAMYWYRQDPGQGLRLIYYSQIVNDFQKGDIAEGYSVSREKKESFPLTVTSAQKNPTAFYLCASSMSPGVYNEQFFGPGTRLTVL.

This clonotype has more than one count but fewer than ten. The chain couples TRBV15 to TRBJ2-6; the D is unclear. The CDR3 sequence is 18 residues long. The V gene's germline CDR1 is LNHNV and CDR2 YYDKDF (reference sequence). Trimming removed 1 base from V and 0 bases from J, with 13 bases in between. In DNA, the CDR3 is TGTGCCACCAGCAGAGGCTCCTACCGTTCCTCTGGGGCCAACGTCCTGACTTTC. As protein: CATSRGSYRSSGANVLTF.

This clonotype occurred a few times. This chain uses TRBV25-1 with TRBJ2-5, with no clear D. From germline, CDR1 is MGHDK and CDR2 SYGVNS. The CDR3 runs 16 residues. The V and J ends lost 0 bases and 1 base respectively, with 12 bases between them. CDR3: CASSEYGVGPQETQYF. In DNA, the CDR3 is TGTGCCAGCAGTGAATATGGGGTGGGCCCCCAAGAGACCCAGTACTTC.

V and J are TRBV20-1 and TRBJ2-1; D perhaps matches TRBD2 (5 bases). Germline CDR1 and CDR2: DFQATT and SNEGSKA (reference sequence). The CDR3 has 12 residues. V was cut by 0 bases and J by 8 bases, with 8 bases left in between. The CDR3 protein is CSARDGGYEQFF. For the CDR3, the DNA is TGCAGTGCTAGAGATGGCGGGTATGAGCAGTTCTTC.

In the case of this clonotype: With a much larger clone just one base away, this may be a read error. Since the CDR3 does not end with the conserved phenylalanine or tryptophan, this likely comes from a read error. The chain employs TRBV12-3 or TRBV12-4 and TRBJ2-1, with 10 bases that match TRBD2. The CDR3 contains 14 residues. V lost 6 bases and J lost 10; bases outside the gene matches: 9. For the CDR3, the DNA is TGTGCCAGCAGCCTCCTAGCGGGGGCTCGAGAGCAGTTCATC. Translation: CASSLLAGAREQFI.